Below, 22 T cell receptor beta chains from the same sample are listed, as sequenced in a study of T-cell reconstitution after alpha-beta-depleted transplantation in children. Unique molecular identifiers were used to barcode this TCRbeta library. Using its own MiXCR run on the PCR reads, TCRdb lists one record per CDR3 protein. Of about 340,000 distinct CDR3 sequences in the sample, 15% to 20% were seen once. The source was PBMCs, mostly from graft donor cells, collected 360 days after TCRalphabeta/CD19-depleted stem cell transplant. These receptors originate from a male patient aged 2 to 9 who had a stem cell transplant for acute lymphoblastic leukemia, so the T cells may come from the graft donor.

This clonotype showed up just a few times. The V and J genes are TRBV6-2 or TRBV6-3 and TRBJ2-1; D tentatively reads TRBD1 or TRBD2 (8 bases each). There are 20 residues in the CDR3. Germline V gene sequence: CDR1 MNHEY, CDR2 SVGEGT. Trimming removed 5 bases at V and 4 bases at J, with 30 bases between. CDR3 region: CASSPKDRVRASGHYNEQFF. The DNA for the CDR3 is TGTGCCAGCAGTCCAAAGGACAGGGTCCGGGCTAGCGGGCATTACAATGAGCAGTTCTTC.

This clonotype has more than one count but fewer than ten. The chain couples TRBV6-1 to TRBJ2-7; 10 nucleotides line up with TRBD1. V shed 9 bases, J shed 5 bases, and the junction held 7 bases outside the gene matches. In germline, CDR1 is MNHNS, CDR2 SASEGT. The CDR3 covers 13 residues. This CDR3 is CASSGTGVHEQYF. DNA for the CDR3: TGTGCCAGTTCCGGGACAGGGGTCCACGAGCAGTACTTC.

The rearrangement links TRBV20-1 to TRBJ1-1, with 10 bases aligning to TRBD1. V shed 3 bases, J shed 5 bases, and the junction held 18 bases outside the gene matches. The CDR3 has 18 residues. The germline CDR1 and CDR2 sequences are DFQATT and SNEGSKA (reference sequence). The CDR3 reads CSARGWDRGYIGKTEAFF. In nucleotides, the CDR3 is TGCAGTGCTAGGGGATGGGACAGGGGCTATATTGGGAAGACTGAAGCTTTCTTT.

This clonotype was observed a handful of times. This rearrangement joins TRBV29-1 to TRBJ2-1, with TRBD2 matching over 12 bases. The CDR3 covers 14 residues. J lost 8 bases, V lost 3 bases, and 5 bases had no gene match. The germline gives CDR1 SQVTM, CDR2 ANQGSEA. The CDR3 DNA follows: TGCAGCGTTGATACTAGCGGGAGGAGGGATGAGCAGTTCTTC. Protein product: CSVDTSGRRDEQFF.

The rearrangement joins TRBV27 to TRBJ1-5; D remains unclear. Germline CDR1 is MNHEY and CDR2 is SMNVEV (reference sequence). CDR3 length: 15 residues. V lost 4 bases, J lost 3 bases, and 13 bases lay in between. The CDR3 sequence: CASSSSTAPNQPQHF. CDR3 coding DNA: TGTGCCAGCAGTTCGTCGACGGCCCCCAATCAGCCCCAGCATTTT.

This clonotype was seen more than once but under ten times. V and J are TRBV12-3 or TRBV12-4 and TRBJ2-1, with D possibly matching TRBD1 (6 bases). Trimming took 4 bases from V and 4 from J, leaving 11 bases between them. CDR3 length: 14 residues. CDR3 in amino acids: CASSSGATYNEQFF. The CDR3 bases are TGTGCCAGCAGTTCAGGGGCCACGTACAATGAGCAGTTCTTC.

This clonotype was picked up a small number of times. The chain couples TRBV5-6 to TRBJ2-1; 9 bases agree with TRBD2. From germline, CDR1 is SGHDT and CDR2 YYEEEE. The CDR3 sequence is 16 residues long. J was trimmed by 10 bases and V by 0 bases; bases with no gene match: 11. For the CDR3, the DNA is TGTGCCAGCAGCTTGGTGACTAGCGGCCAATTATGGGAGCAGTTCTTC. Translating gives CASSLVTSGQLWEQFF. Looking up the rest from reference TRBV5-6 and TRBJ2-1 gives the full variable domain: DAGVTQSPTHLIKTRGQQVTLRCSPKSGHDTVSWYQQALGQGPQFIFQYYEEEERQRGNFPDRFSGHQFPNYSSELNVNALLLGDSALYLCASSLVTSGQLWEQFFGPGTRLTVL.

V and J are TRBV12-3 or TRBV12-4 and TRBJ1-3; possible D gene TRBD1, 6 bases. The CDR3 contains 16 residues. The V end was cut by 5 bases, the J end by 0 bases, with 14 bases between. The CDR3 DNA is TGTGCCAGCAGTCCAGACAGGCCCCTCTCTGGAAACACCATATATTTT. Protein sequence: CASSPDRPLSGNTIYF.

The table lists this clonotype with many counts. The gene calls are TRBV4-2 and TRBJ2-7; no clear D. Germline CDR1 is LGHNA and CDR2 is YNFKEQ. V was clipped by 3 bases and J by 2 bases, with 8 bases between them. The CDR3 sequence is 13 residues long. As DNA, the CDR3 is TGTGCCAGCAGCCAGGGTGTTGCCTACGAGCAGTACTTC. This translates into CASSQGVAYEQYF.

This sequence joins TRBV10-3 and TRBJ2-1; 13 nucleotides agree with TRBD2. V gave up 6 bases and J gave up 9 bases; unmatched junction bases: 8. Germline lookup yields CDR1 ENHRY and CDR2 SYGVKD. This CDR3 contains 15 residues. In nucleotides, the CDR3 is TGTGCCATCAGCCTACTAGCGGGAGGGCGGGGTGAGCAGTTCTTC. Protein product: CAISLLAGGRGEQFF.

The CDR3: CASSTRDRGEGGDTEAFF. CDR3 coding DNA: TGTGCCAGCAGTACCCGGGACAGGGGAGAGGGGGGAGACACTGAAGCTTTCTTT. The chain is built from TRBV27 and TRBJ1-1; 10 bases fit TRBD1. There are 18 residues in the CDR3. After removal of 5 bases from V and 3 bases from J, the junction contained 15 bases not matched to a gene. Germline lookup yields CDR1 MNHEY and CDR2 SMNVEV (reference sequence).

This clonotype was counted ten times or more. The chain carries TRBV5-1 and TRBJ2-1, with 13 bases aligning to TRBD2. The V segment lost 5 bases and the J segment 7 bases; nucleotides outside the gene matches: 9. CDR1 and CDR2 from the germline V gene are SGHRS and YFSETQ. The CDR3 has 16 amino acids. In DNA form, the CDR3 reads TGCGCCAGCAGGAGGACTAGCGGGAGTGATATAAATGAGCAGTTCTTC. Its translation is CASRRTSGSDINEQFF.

This clonotype was picked up a small number of times. This CDR3 is CASSTSHRSVFEAFF. The CDR3 DNA reads TGTGCCAGCAGCACCTCCCACCGATCGGTATTTGAAGCTTTCTTT. This chain connects TRBV6-1 to TRBJ1-1, with D hard to call. Germline V gives CDR1 MNHNS, CDR2 SASEGT. The V end lost 6 bases, the J end lost 7 bases, and 21 bases lay between the germline ends. The CDR3 runs to 15 residues.

The chain carries TRBV7-3 and TRBJ1-6; 8 bases agree with TRBD1. The CDR3 has 13 residues. The V segment lost 5 bases and the J segment 8 bases; nucleotides outside the gene matches: 2. Germline V gene lookup returns CDR1 SGHTA and CDR2 FQGTGA. The CDR3 region is CASSMDRDSPLHF. In nucleotides, the CDR3 is TGTGCCAGCAGCATGGACAGGGATTCACCCCTCCACTTT. Using reference TRBV7-3 and TRBJ1-6 for the parts outside the CDR3, the full variable domain is GAGVSQTPSNKVTEKGKYVELRCDPISGHTALYWYRQSLGQGPEFLIYFQGTGAADDSGLPNDRFFAVRPEGSVSTLKIQRTERGDSAVYLCASSMDRDSPLHFGNGTRLTVT.

V gene TRBV4-2 combines with J gene TRBJ2-1; TRBD2 matches at 7 bases. Germline V gene data show CDR1 as LGHNA and CDR2 as YNFKEQ. The CDR3 covers 14 residues. With 0 bases clipped from V and 10 bases from J, the junction kept 6 bases outside the gene matches. The CDR3: CASSQEGLDTEQFF. The CDR3, as DNA: TGTGCCAGCAGCCAAGAAGGACTAGATACCGAGCAGTTCTTC.

This clonotype showed up many times. V usage is TRBV7-2 and J usage is TRBJ2-5, with 8 positions matching TRBD2. After removal of 4 bases from V and 4 bases from J, the junction contained 5 bases not matched to a gene. CDR1 and CDR2 (germline): SGHTA, FQGNSA. The CDR3 loop spans 14 amino acids. For the CDR3, the DNA is TGTGCCAGCAGCTCTGTAGCGGGGAGAGAGACCCAGTACTTC. Its translation: CASSSVAGRETQYF.

This clonotype was detected only a few times. This chain joins TRBV4-1 and TRBJ1-5, with 8 bases that match TRBD1. Per the germline V gene, CDR1 is MGHRA and CDR2 is YSYEKL. The ends lost 1 base at V and 7 bases at J; junction bases unmatched: 6. The CDR3 is 15 amino acids. The CDR3 nucleotides are TGCGCCAGCAGCCAAGGGGCAGGGGGCAGGCAGCCCCAGCATTTT. Translation: CASSQGAGGRQPQHF.

Many counts were recorded for this clonotype. V is TRBV7-9 and J is TRBJ2-2; D gene uncertain. This CDR3 is 15 amino acids long. Germline V gene sequence: CDR1 SEHNR, CDR2 FQNEAQ (reference sequence). Trimming took off 5 bases at V and 2 bases at J, with 12 bases between the two ends. The DNA of the CDR3 is TGTGCCAGCAGCGTCCCGGGCCTCAACACCGGGGAGCTGTTTTTT. It translates to CASSVPGLNTGELFF.

In this sample, this clonotype turned up a few times. Relative to the germline gene, one junction end is altered; a read error may explain this. This CDR3 reads CASSRLIEQYF. DNA for the CDR3: TGCGCCAGCAGCCGCCTCATCGAGCAGTACTTC. This chain uses TRBV6-2 or TRBV6-3 with TRBJ2-7; D not resolved. The CDR3 consists of 11 residues. Germline-derived CDR1 and CDR2 are MNHEY and SVGEGT.

This clonotype was picked up many times. J is TRBJ2-3 and V is TRBV20-1; D is undetermined. CDR1 and CDR2 (germline): DFQATT, SNEGSKA (reference sequence). V was trimmed by 1 base and J by 0 bases, leaving 5 bases between them. CDR3 length: 13 amino acids. CDR3 residues: CSARGGSTDTQYF. The CDR3 coding sequence is TGCAGTGCTAGAGGAGGTAGCACAGATACGCAGTATTTT.

This clonotype appeared a few times. An end of the junction differs from the germline gene, which may be a read error. The V call is TRBV27, the J call TRBJ2-7; D might be TRBD1 or TRBD2, each matching 6 bases. CDR3 length: 15 amino acids. Germline assignment: CDR1 MNHEY and CDR2 SMNVEV (reference sequence). CDR3 loop: CASSFGSDLGGEQYF. CDR3 DNA: TGTGCCAGCAGTTTTGGGTCCGACTTGGGGGGCGAGCAGTATTTC.

Notes on this clonotype: At one end the junction does not follow the germline gene, possibly because of a read error. The V gene is TRBV27, the J gene TRBJ2-3; TRBD2 agrees at 8 bases. Germline CDR1 and CDR2: MNHEY and SMNVEV (reference sequence). There are 16 residues in the CDR3. The CDR3 reads CASRRLGRTSTHTQYF. Here the CDR3 DNA reads TGTGCCAGCCGCCGATTGGGACGGACTAGCACACATACGCAGTATTTT.